This record concerns one T cell receptor (beta chain) sequence. The record originates from a study of T cell responses to AZD1222 COVID-19 vaccine. Here immunoSEQ multiplex PCR was the method, and the copy in TCRdb shows in-frame clones only, minus some. The sample has about 74,000 clones, around 86% seen once. Germline V gene data show CDR1 as GTSNPN and CDR2 as SVGIG (reference sequence). Trimming left V 5 bases short and J 7 bases short, with 18 bases between. The CDR3 length is 14 residues. The chain carries TRBV30 and TRBJ2-1; possibly TRBD1 for D (6 bases). The sequence derives from an adult in good health. Sequenced here: peripheral blood, sampled on day 0 of AZD1222 vaccination. The chain's CDR3 is CAWGVGGNYNEQFF. For the CDR3, the DNA is TGTGCCTGGGGGGTAGGGGGAAATTATAATGAGCAGTTCTTC. The full variable domain, in which reference TRBV30 and TRBJ2-1 provide the parts outside the CDR3, is SQTIHQWPATLVQPVGSPLSLECTVEGTSNPNLYWYRQAAGRGLQLLFYSVGIGQISSEVPQNLSASRPQDRQFILSSKKLLLSDSGFYLCAWGVGGNYNEQFFGPGTRLTVL.